The next 3 T cell receptor beta chains were all read from a single sample in a study of T cells in Graves' hyperthyroidism and ophthalmopathy. Amplification of TCR beta CDR3 regions was performed using RNA transcripts as template. During a first-round RT-PCR of the TCR CDR3, the HTBI primer set was used. TCRdb called the multiplex PCR reads again in MiXCR, with one record for every CDR3 protein. The table includes more than 450,000 distinct CDR3 sequences, just under 20% detected once. Material for sequencing was blood. Receptor source: a man aged 35 to 55 with Graves' ophthalmopathy.

This clonotype was picked up many times. V gene TRBV6-2 or TRBV6-3 combines with J gene TRBJ1-5; D ambiguous. This CDR3 contains 14 residues. Trimming cost V 2 bases and J 1 base, with 6 bases left between them. The germline gives CDR1 MNHEY, CDR2 SVGEGT. The CDR3 here is CASSYLDSNQPQHF. CDR3 nucleotides: TGTGCCAGCAGTTACCTGGACAGCAATCAGCCCCAGCATTTT.

This clonotype was detected a few times. The chain employs TRBV6-9 and TRBJ1-1; D unresolved. V dropped 3 bases and J dropped 8 bases, with 7 bases sitting between them. The CDR3 is 11 residues long. Germline CDR1 and CDR2: MNHGY and SVAAGI. CDR3 sequence reads: CASSYGQEAFF. The CDR3 DNA follows: TGTGCCAGCAGTTACGGGCAGGAAGCTTTCTTT.

This clonotype has more than one count but fewer than ten. The rearrangement uses TRBV28 and TRBJ2-7, with D tentatively TRBD1 (6 bases). Trimming removed 9 bases from V and 2 bases from J, with 17 bases in between. Germline lookup yields CDR1 MDHEN and CDR2 SYDVKM. This CDR3 region has 14 residues. The CDR3 spells CASRAGTFTYEQYF. In nucleotides, the CDR3 is TGTGCCAGTCGAGCCGGGACATTCACCTACGAGCAGTACTTC.